The 5 T cell receptor beta chains below all came from one sample that was sequenced in a study of T-cell reconstitution after alpha-beta-depleted transplantation in children. TCRbeta library construction was performed incorporating unique molecular identifiers. TCRdb re-called the PCR reads through MiXCR, storing one row per CDR3 protein. The sample holds about 980,000 distinct CDR3 sequences, roughly 29% seen once. Sequences were derived from PBMCs, mostly from graft donor cells, sampled 360 days after TCRalphabeta/CD19-depleted stem cell transplant. These TCRs come from a boy in the first two years of life who had a stem cell transplant for SCID, so the T cells may come from the graft donor.

This clonotype was detected only a few times. The chain is built from TRBV3-1 and TRBJ1-5; perhaps TRBD1 as D (6 bases). V lost 0 bases and J 7 bases, leaving 16 bases between the germline ends. Per the germline V gene, CDR1 is LGHDT and CDR2 is YNNKEL (reference sequence). This CDR3 has 16 residues. The CDR3 protein is CASSQDGGQGRQPQHF. For the CDR3, the DNA is TGTGCCAGCAGCCAAGATGGGGGGCAGGGAAGGCAGCCCCAGCATTTT.

This chain uses TRBV6-2 or TRBV6-3 with TRBJ1-1; possible D gene TRBD1, 5 bases. The V and J ends lost 1 base and 3 bases respectively, with 9 bases between them. The CDR3 consists of 14 residues. Germline V gene data show CDR1 as MNHEY and CDR2 as SVGEGT. CDR3: CASSYWGIDTEAFF. The DNA of the CDR3 is TGTGCCAGCAGTTACTGGGGGATTGACACTGAAGCTTTCTTT.

The CDR3 nucleotides are TGCGCCAGCAGCTCGGACCACTCCCTCGGCTACAATGAGCAGTTCTTC. Residues: CASSSDHSLGYNEQFF. The chain uses TRBV5-1 and TRBJ2-1; D gene uncertain. V shed 3 bases and J shed 3 bases, with 16 bases lying between them. CDR1 is SGHRS and CDR2 is YFSETQ in the germline V gene. The CDR3 runs 16 residues.

The rearrangement links TRBV15 to TRBJ2-7; D is undetermined. Germline V gene sequence: CDR1 LNHNV, CDR2 YYDKDF (reference sequence). This CDR3 is built from 16 residues. Trimming cost V 0 bases and J 6 bases, with 18 bases left between them. Written as DNA, the CDR3 is TGTGCCACCAGCAGAGATCCCTCCTCGGTGGCCCCCGAGCAGTACTTC. Translating it yields CATSRDPSSVAPEQYF.

The V gene is TRBV4-1, the J gene TRBJ2-7, with D perhaps TRBD2 (5 bases). Germline V gene sequence: CDR1 MGHRA, CDR2 YSYEKL. V lost 1 base and J 2 bases, leaving 6 bases between the germline ends. CDR3 length equals 13 residues. CDR3 in DNA: TGCGCCAGCAGCCAAGCGCGGGCCTACGAGCAGTACTTC. Its protein is CASSQARAYEQYF.